This TCR beta chain was observed in a study of T cell responses to AZD1222 COVID-19 vaccine. A remark on this clone: What it binds is unknown.

Produced via immunoSEQ multiplex PCR; TCRdb's table is partial and in-frame only. This sample has 73,000 or so clones, with roughly 75% found just once. The study's findings and limits: Repertoire collection took place solely once the T cell response had peaked. Reportedly, nearly half of unique spike TCRs recognized epitopes outside B.1.351/B.1.1.7 mutations. Donors, mostly white British, included more females; clonal diversity was possibly underestimated. Of the AZD1222 recipients, only five to seven were seropositive at baseline.

V was cut by 2 bases and J by 6 bases, with 14 bases left in between. The germline V gene has CDR1 SGHNT and CDR2 YENEEA. This CDR3 is built from 14 residues. The source of this sequence is an adult who received the AZD1222 COVID-19 vaccine. Sample: peripheral blood, taken 28 days after the second AZD1222 dose. V and J are TRBV11-3 and TRBJ2-7; TRBD1 might be the D (6 bases). The CDR3 DNA sequence: TGTGCCAGCAGCTTAACAGGGCCCGGGGCCGAGCAGTACTTC. This codes for CASSLTGPGAEQYF.